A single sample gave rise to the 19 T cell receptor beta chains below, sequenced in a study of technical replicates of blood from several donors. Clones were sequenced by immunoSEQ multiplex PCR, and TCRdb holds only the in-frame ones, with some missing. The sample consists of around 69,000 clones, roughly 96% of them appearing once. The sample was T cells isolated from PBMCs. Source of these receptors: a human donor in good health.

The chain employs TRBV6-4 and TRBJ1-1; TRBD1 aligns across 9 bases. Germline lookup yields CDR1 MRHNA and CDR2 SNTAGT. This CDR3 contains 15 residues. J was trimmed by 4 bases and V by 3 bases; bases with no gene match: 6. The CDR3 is CASSETGQGLTEAFF. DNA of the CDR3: TGTGCCAGCAGTGAAACGGGACAGGGTCTCACTGAAGCTTTCTTT.

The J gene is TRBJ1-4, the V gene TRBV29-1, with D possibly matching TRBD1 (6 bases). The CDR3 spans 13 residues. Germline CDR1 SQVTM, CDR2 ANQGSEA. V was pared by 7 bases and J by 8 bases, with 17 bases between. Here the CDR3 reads CSALTQGREKLFF. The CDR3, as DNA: TGCAGCGCCTTGACACAGGGTCGGGAAAAACTGTTTTTT.

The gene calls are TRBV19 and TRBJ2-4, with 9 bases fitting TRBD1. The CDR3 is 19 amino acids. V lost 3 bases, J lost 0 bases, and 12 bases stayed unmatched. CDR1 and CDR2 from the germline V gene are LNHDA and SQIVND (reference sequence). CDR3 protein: CASSISEGQGGLAKNIQYF. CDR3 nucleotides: TGTGCCAGTAGTATTTCTGAGGGACAGGGAGGTCTAGCCAAAAACATTCAGTACTTC.

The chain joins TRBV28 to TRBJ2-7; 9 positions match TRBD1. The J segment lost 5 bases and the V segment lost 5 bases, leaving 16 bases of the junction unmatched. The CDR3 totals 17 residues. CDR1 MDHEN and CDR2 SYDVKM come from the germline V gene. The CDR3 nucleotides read TGTGCCAGCAGTACCTCCGGGACAGGGTCAGGTAGGGACGAGCAGTACTTC. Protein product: CASSTSGTGSGRDEQYF.

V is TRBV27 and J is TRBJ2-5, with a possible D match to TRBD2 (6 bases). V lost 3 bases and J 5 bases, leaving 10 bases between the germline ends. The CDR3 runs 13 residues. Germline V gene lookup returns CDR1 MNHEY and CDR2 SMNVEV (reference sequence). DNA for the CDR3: TGTGCCAGCAGTTTTTACAGCGGGGAGACCCAGTACTTC. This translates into CASSFYSGETQYF.

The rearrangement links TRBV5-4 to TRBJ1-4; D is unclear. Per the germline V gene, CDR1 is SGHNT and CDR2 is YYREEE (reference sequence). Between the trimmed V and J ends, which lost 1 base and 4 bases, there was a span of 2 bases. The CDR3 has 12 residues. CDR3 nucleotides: TGTGCCAGCAGCTTGTATAATGAAAAACTGTTTTTT. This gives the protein CASSLYNEKLFF.

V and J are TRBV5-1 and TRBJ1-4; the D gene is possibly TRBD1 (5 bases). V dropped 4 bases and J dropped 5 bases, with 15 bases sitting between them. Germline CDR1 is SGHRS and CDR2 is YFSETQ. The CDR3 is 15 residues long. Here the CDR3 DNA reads TGCGCCAGCAGCGACCCCGACAGACTGAATGAAAAACTGTTTTTT. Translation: CASSDPDRLNEKLFF.

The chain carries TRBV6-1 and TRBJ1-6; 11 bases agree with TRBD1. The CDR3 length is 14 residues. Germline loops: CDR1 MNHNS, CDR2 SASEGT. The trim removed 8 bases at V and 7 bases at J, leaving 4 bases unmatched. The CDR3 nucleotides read TGTGCCAGCGGACAGGGGGCAATGAATTCACCCCTCCACTTT. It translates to CASGQGAMNSPLHF.

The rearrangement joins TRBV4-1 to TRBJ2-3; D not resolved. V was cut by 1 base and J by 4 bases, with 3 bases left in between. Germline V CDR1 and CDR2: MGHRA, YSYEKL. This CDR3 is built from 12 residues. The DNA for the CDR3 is TGCGCCAGCAGCCAAGTCGCAGATACGCAGTATTTT. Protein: CASSQVADTQYF.

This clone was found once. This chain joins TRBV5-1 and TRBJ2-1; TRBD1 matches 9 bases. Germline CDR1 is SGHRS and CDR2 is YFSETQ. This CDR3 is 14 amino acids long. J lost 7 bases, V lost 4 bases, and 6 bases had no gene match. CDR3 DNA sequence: TGCGCCAGCAGCCCAGGACAGGGGTTAAATGAGCAGTTCTTC. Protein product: CASSPGQGLNEQFF.

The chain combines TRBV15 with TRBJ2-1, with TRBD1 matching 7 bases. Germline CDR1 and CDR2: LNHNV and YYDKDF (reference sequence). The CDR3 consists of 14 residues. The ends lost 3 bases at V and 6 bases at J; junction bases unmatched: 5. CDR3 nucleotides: TGTGCCACCAGCAGTGGCAGGGGGTTCAATGAGCAGTTCTTC. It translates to CATSSGRGFNEQFF.

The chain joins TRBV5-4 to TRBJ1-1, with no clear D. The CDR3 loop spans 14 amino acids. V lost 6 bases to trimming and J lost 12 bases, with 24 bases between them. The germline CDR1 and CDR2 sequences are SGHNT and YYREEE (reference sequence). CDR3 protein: CASTFSAASGESFF. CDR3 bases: TGTGCCAGCACCTTTTCGGCGGCCTCCGGGGAATCTTTCTTT.

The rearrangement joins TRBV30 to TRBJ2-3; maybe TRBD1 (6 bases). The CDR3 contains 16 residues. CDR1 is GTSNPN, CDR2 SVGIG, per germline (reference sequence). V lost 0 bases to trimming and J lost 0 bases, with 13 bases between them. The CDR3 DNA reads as TGTGCCTGGAGTGTCGCCGGGACAACCAGCACAGATACGCAGTATTTT. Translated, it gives CAWSVAGTTSTDTQYF.

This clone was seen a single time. The CDR3 bases are TGCAGCGTAGACCAACAGGGGGTTGACACCATATATTTT. Amino acid sequence: CSVDQQGVDTIYF. The rearrangement uses TRBV29-1 and TRBJ1-3; 8 bases match TRBD1. Per the germline V gene, CDR1 is SQVTM and CDR2 is ANQGSEA. J was trimmed by 8 bases and V by 6 bases; bases with no gene match: 9. The CDR3 sequence is 13 residues long.

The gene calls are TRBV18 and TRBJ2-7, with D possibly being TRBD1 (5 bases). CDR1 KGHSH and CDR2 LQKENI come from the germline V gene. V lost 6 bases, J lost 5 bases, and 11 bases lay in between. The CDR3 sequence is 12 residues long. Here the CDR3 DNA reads TGTGCCAGCTCCCGCAGGGAAGACGAGCAGTACTTC. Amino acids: CASSRREDEQYF. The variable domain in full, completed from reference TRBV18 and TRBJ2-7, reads NAGVMQNPRHLVRRRGQEARLRCSPMKGHSHVYWYRQLPEEGLKFMVYLQKENIIDESGMPKERFSAEFPKEGPSILRIQQVVRGDSAAYFCASSRREDEQYFGPGTRLTVT.

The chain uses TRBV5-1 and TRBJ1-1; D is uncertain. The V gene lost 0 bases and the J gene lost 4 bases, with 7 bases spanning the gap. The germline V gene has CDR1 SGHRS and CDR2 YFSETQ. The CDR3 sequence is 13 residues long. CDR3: CASSLGRITEAFF. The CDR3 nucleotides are TGCGCCAGCAGCTTGGGGCGGATCACTGAAGCTTTCTTT.

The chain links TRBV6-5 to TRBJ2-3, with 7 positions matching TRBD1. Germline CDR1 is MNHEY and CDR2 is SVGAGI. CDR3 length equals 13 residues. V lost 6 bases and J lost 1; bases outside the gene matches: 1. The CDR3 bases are TGTGCCAGCAGGGGGACAGGCACAGATACGCAGTATTTT. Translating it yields CASRGTGTDTQYF.

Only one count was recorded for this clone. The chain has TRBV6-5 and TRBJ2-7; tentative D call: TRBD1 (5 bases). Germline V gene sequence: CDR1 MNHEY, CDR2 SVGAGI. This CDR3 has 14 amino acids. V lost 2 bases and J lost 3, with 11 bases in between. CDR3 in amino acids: CASSYVGARYEQYF. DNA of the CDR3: TGTGCCAGCAGTTACGTTGGGGCCCGCTACGAGCAGTACTTC.

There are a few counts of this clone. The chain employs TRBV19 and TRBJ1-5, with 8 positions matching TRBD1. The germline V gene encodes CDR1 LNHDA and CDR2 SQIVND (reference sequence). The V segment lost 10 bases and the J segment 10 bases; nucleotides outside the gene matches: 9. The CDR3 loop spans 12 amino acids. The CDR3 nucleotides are TGTGCCACCGGGACAGGTCTGTTCCCCCAGCATTTT. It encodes CATGTGLFPQHF.